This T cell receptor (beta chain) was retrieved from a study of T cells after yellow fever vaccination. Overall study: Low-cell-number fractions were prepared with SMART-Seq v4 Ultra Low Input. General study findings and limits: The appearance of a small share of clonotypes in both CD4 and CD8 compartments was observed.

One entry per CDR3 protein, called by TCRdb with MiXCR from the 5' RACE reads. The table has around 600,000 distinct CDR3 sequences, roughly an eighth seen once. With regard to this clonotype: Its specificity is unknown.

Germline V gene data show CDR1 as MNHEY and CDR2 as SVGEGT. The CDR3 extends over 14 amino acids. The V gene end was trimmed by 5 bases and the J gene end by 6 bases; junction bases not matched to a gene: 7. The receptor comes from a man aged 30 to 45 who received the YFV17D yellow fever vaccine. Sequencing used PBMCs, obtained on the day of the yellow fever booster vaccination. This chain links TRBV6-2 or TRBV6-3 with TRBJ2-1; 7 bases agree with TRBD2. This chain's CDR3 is CASSREWTSNEQFF. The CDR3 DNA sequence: TGTGCCAGCAGTCGAGAATGGACTAGCAATGAGCAGTTCTTC.